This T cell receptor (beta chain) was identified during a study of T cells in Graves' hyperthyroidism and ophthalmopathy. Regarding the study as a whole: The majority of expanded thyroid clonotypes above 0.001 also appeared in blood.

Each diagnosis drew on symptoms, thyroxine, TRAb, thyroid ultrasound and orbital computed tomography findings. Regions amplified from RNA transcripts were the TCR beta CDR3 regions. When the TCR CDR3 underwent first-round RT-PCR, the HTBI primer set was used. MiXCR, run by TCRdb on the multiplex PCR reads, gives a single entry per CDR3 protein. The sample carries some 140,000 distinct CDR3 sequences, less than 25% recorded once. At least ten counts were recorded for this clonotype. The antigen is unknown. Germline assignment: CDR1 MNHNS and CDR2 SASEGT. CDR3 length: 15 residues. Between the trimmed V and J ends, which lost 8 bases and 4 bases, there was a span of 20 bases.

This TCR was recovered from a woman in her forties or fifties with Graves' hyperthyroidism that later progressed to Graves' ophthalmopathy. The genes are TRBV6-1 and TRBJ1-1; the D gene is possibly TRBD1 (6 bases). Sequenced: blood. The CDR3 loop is CASSRGSQGSTEAFF. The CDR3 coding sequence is TGTGCCAGCTCCCGAGGATCGCAGGGGAGCACTGAAGCTTTCTTT.